Sequencing of this T cell receptor beta chain was carried out in a study of blood T cell repertoires in COVID-19. Overall study: The United States, Italy and Spain provided the acute and convalescent COVID-19 samples.

Authors' processing steps: Researchers report that nucleated cell counts were estimated from reference gene primer amplification. TCRdb's table, derived via immunoSEQ multiplex PCR, lists solely in-frame clones and lacks some. D and trimming were read from the DNA, whereas the V and J calls and clone size are those reported in that table. Among around 60,000 clones listed, roughly 71% were seen once. The sample holds many counts of this clone. V shed 0 bases, J shed 15 bases, and the junction held 9 bases outside the gene matches. Germline CDR1 SGHNT, CDR2 YYREEE (reference sequence). There are 14 residues in the CDR3.

The chain recombines TRBV5-4 with TRBJ2-1, with TRBD2 identical over 10 bases. The sequence was obtained from an elderly woman with acute or convalescent COVID-19. The sample consisted of peripheral blood. DNA of the CDR3: TGTGCCAGCAGCTTGGGCGCTAGCGGGAGTTCCTTGTTCTTC. It encodes CASSLGASGSSLFF.